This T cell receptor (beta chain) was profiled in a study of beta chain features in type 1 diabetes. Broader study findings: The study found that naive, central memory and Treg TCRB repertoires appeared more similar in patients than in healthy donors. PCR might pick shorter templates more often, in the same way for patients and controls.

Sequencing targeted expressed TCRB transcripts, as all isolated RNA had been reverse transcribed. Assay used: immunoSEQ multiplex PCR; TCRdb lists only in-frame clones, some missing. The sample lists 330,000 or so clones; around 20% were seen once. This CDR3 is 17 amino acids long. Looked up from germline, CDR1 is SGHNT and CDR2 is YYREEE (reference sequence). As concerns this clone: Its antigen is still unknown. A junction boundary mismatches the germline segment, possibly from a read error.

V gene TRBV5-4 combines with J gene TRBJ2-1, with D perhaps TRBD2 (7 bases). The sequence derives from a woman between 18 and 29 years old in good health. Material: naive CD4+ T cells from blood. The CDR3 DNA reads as TGCGCCAGCAGCCAAGCAGGCGGGGGCCCACTTGGTAGTGAGCAGTTCTTC. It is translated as CASSQAGGGPLGSEQFF. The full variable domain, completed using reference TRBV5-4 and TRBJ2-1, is ETGVTQSPTHLIKTRGQQVTLRCSSQSGHNTVSWYQQALGQGPQFIFQYYREEENGRGNFPPRFSGLQFPNYSSELNVNALELDDSALYLCASSQAGGGPLGSEQFFGPGTRLTVL.